The 30 T cell receptor beta chains reported below all come from one sample, sequenced in a study of long-term antiretroviral therapy in people with HIV. Survey-level resolution applied to immunoSEQ assay v3.0. Here immunoSEQ multiplex PCR was the method, and the copy in TCRdb shows in-frame clones only, minus some. The sample shows about 11,000 clones, 80% to 85% of them seen only once. The sample here was unsorted PBMCs, taken 1.2 years after starting antiretroviral therapy. The receptors come from a middle-aged man with HIV.

This clone was seen once. The V call is TRBV5-5, the J call TRBJ2-3; a weak D match, TRBD1 (5 bases). Germline loops: CDR1 SGHKS, CDR2 YYEKEE (reference sequence). CDR3 length equals 16 residues. V lost 1 base and J lost 4, with 16 bases in between. The CDR3 DNA reads TGTGCCAGCAGCTTGAGAGATAGGGGCTACGCAGATACGCAGTATTTT. The encoded protein is CASSLRDRGYADTQYF.

This chain links TRBV5-4 with TRBJ2-2; 8 bases fit TRBD1. Per the germline V gene, CDR1 is SGHNT and CDR2 is YYREEE (reference sequence). V was clipped by 0 bases and J by 3 bases; unmatched bases: 1. This CDR3 is 15 amino acids long. The CDR3 here is CASSLGQGYTGELFF. CDR3 DNA: TGTGCCAGCAGCTTGGGACAGGGGTACACCGGGGAGCTGTTTTTT.

The sample holds one count of this clone. V gene TRBV20-1 combines with J gene TRBJ2-1; D might be TRBD1 (5 bases). The CDR3 length is 11 residues. CDR1 is DFQATT, CDR2 SNEGSKA, per germline (reference sequence). V lost 6 bases and J 9 bases, leaving 12 bases between the germline ends. CDR3 bases: TGCAGTGCGGGTAGCCAGGGTGAGCAGTTCTTC. It encodes CSAGSQGEQFF.

This chain links TRBV7-2 with TRBJ2-6; no reliable D call. The V end lost 5 bases, the J end lost 2 bases, and 7 bases lay between the germline ends. This CDR3 comprises 14 residues. The germline gives CDR1 SGHTA, CDR2 FQGNSA. The CDR3 DNA reads as TGTGCCAGCAGCACCTCGCCTGGGGCCAACGTCCTGACTTTC. Protein: CASSTSPGANVLTF.

This CDR3 is CASSIGMGGYTF. CDR3 nucleotides: TGTGCCAGTAGTATTGGAATGGGTGGCTACACCTTC. V gene TRBV19 combines with J gene TRBJ1-2; D remains unclear. Germline V gives CDR1 LNHDA, CDR2 SQIVND (reference sequence). This CDR3 comprises 12 residues. Trimming took off 3 bases at V and 7 bases at J, with 9 bases between the two ends.

This clone was detected only a few times. V gene TRBV5-1 combines with J gene TRBJ1-2, with 9 bases aligning to TRBD1. J gave up 6 bases and V 0 bases, and 6 bases lay outside the gene matches. The germline gives CDR1 SGHRS, CDR2 YFSETQ. The CDR3 totals 15 residues. CDR3 DNA: TGCGCCAGCAGCTTGGACAGGGGGCGAGGGGATGGCTACACCTTC. As protein: CASSLDRGRGDGYTF. Full variable domain (outside the CDR3, taken from reference TRBV5-1 and TRBJ1-2): KAGVTQTPRYLIKTRGQQVTLSCSPISGHRSVSWYQQTPGQGLQFLFEYFSETQRNKGNFPGRFSGRQFSNSRSEMNVSTLELGDSALYLCASSLDRGRGDGYTFGSGTRLTVV.

This clone was observed a handful of times. V is TRBV7-8 and J is TRBJ1-3, with D possibly being TRBD1 (5 bases). V dropped 5 bases and J dropped 1 base, with 9 bases sitting between them. The CDR3 is 14 amino acids. Germline values: CDR1 SGHVS, CDR2 FQNEAQ. In nucleotides, the CDR3 is TGTGCCAGCAGCCCTGGGGGGTCTGGAAACACCATATATTTT. It specifies CASSPGGSGNTIYF.

This chain uses TRBV5-1 with TRBJ2-7; 8 bases line up with TRBD1. CDR1 is SGHRS, CDR2 YFSETQ, per germline. V was pared by 0 bases and J by 5 bases, with 7 bases of the junction left unmatched. CDR3 length: 15 residues. CDR3 bases: TGCGCCAGCAGCTTGGGCGGACAGGGATCGAACGAGCAGTACTTC. As protein: CASSLGGQGSNEQYF.

The CDR3 here is CASSIRDRDPGGQLFF. The DNA of the CDR3 is TGTGCCAGCAGCATAAGGGACAGGGACCCGGGGGGGCAGCTGTTTTTT. This sequence joins TRBV5-5 and TRBJ2-2, with a weak D call TRBD1 (9 bases). Germline V gene sequence: CDR1 SGHKS, CDR2 YYEKEE (reference sequence). There are 16 residues in the CDR3. The V end lost 4 bases, the J end lost 12 bases, and 25 bases lay between the germline ends.

This rearrangement joins TRBV6-1 to TRBJ1-1, with D maybe TRBD1 (5 bases). CDR1 is MNHNS, CDR2 SASEGT, per germline. The ends were cut back, 7 bases at V and 2 bases at J, with 11 bases in the middle. The CDR3 has 13 residues. This chain's CDR3 is CASIIRDNTEAFF. CDR3 coding DNA: TGTGCCAGCATTATCCGGGACAACACTGAAGCTTTCTTT.

The gene calls are TRBV19 and TRBJ1-4; 7 positions match TRBD1. Germline CDR1 LNHDA, CDR2 SQIVND (reference sequence). The CDR3 runs to 13 residues. V was clipped by 9 bases and J by 12 bases; unmatched bases: 13. The DNA of the CDR3 is TGTGCCAGCAGCCAACGGGACAGACCTGAACTGTTTTTT. It specifies CASSQRDRPELFF.

The V and J genes are TRBV29-1 and TRBJ1-1, with D hard to call. Germline V gives CDR1 SQVTM, CDR2 ANQGSEA. The CDR3 spans 12 residues. V was pared by 1 base and J by 5 bases, with 8 bases between. The CDR3 reads CSVEAAGTEAFF. CDR3 nucleotides: TGCAGCGTTGAAGCGGCGGGAACTGAAGCTTTCTTT.

V and J are TRBV5-4 and TRBJ1-2; 7 nucleotides agree with TRBD1. The J segment lost 2 bases and the V segment lost 4 bases, leaving 8 bases of the junction unmatched. The CDR3 runs 15 residues. CDR1 and CDR2 from the germline V gene are SGHNT and YYREEE (reference sequence). The CDR3 DNA follows: TGTGCCAGCAGCAACCCGGGACAGAGCAACTATGGCTACACCTTC. As protein: CASSNPGQSNYGYTF.

This chain uses TRBV10-3 with TRBJ1-1; tentative D call: TRBD1 (5 bases). V was shortened by 0 bases and J by 4 bases, with 9 bases between the two germline ends. The germline V gene encodes CDR1 ENHRY and CDR2 SYGVKD. The CDR3 is 14 amino acids. As DNA, the CDR3 is TGTGCCATCAGTGAGTCGACCGGGGGCACTGAAGCTTTCTTT. It is translated as CAISESTGGTEAFF.

The genes are TRBV6-1 and TRBJ2-7, with D unresolved. V was pared by 5 bases and J by 4 bases, with 12 bases between. The CDR3 is made up of 13 amino acids. From germline, CDR1 is MNHNS and CDR2 SASEGT. The CDR3 DNA reads TGTGCCAGCAGTCGCCCCCAAATATACGAGCAGTACTTC. Residues: CASSRPQIYEQYF.

The J gene is TRBJ2-3, the V gene TRBV4-1, with 12 bases fitting TRBD2. Per the germline V gene, CDR1 is MGHRA and CDR2 is YSYEKL. Trimming at V came to 4 bases and at J to 3 bases, leaving 5 bases not matched to a gene. This CDR3 has 16 residues. The CDR3, as DNA: TGCGCCAGCAGCCTGGCTAGCGGGGGGGCAACAGATACGCAGTATTTT. Translated: CASSLASGGATDTQYF.

The chain is built from TRBV19 and TRBJ2-3; D is possibly TRBD1 or TRBD2 (5 bases each). CDR1 and CDR2 (germline): LNHDA, SQIVND (reference sequence). Between the trimmed V and J ends, which lost 7 bases and 5 bases, there was a span of 22 bases. There are 16 residues in the CDR3. The CDR3 coding sequence is TGTGCCAGTAAGCCGGGACCAAATTGGGGTGAAGATACGCAGTATTTT. The encoded protein is CASKPGPNWGEDTQYF.

This clone was seen a few times. Within the sample, other DNA sequences also encode this same CDR3. V gene TRBV15 combines with J gene TRBJ1-5; D is uncertain. The V gene lost 1 base and the J gene lost 5 bases, with 3 bases spanning the gap. CDR3 size: 12 residues. The germline V gene encodes CDR1 LNHNV and CDR2 YYDKDF (reference sequence). The CDR3 reads CATSRGDQPQHF. CDR3 DNA: TGTGCCACCAGCAGAGGGGATCAGCCCCAGCATTTT.

This rearrangement joins TRBV19 to TRBJ2-5, with 9 positions matching TRBD1. Trimming removed 5 bases from V and 5 bases from J; junction bases left unmatched: 3. The CDR3 totals 13 residues. CDR1 is LNHDA, CDR2 SQIVND, per germline (reference sequence). The CDR3 reads CASSGQGFETQYF. CDR3 coding DNA: TGTGCCAGTAGTGGACAGGGGTTTGAGACCCAGTACTTC.

The chain has TRBV4-1 and TRBJ1-6; 8 bases are shared with TRBD1. The V and J ends lost 3 bases and 8 bases, in that order; junction bases with no gene match: 9. CDR1 MGHRA and CDR2 YSYEKL come from the germline V gene. This CDR3 is 16 amino acids long. For the CDR3, the DNA is TGCGCCAGCAGCCAGGAATTTGGACAGGGCGATTCACCCCTCCACTTT. Protein product: CASSQEFGQGDSPLHF.

The chain joins TRBV9 to TRBJ1-2, with 7 bases lining up with TRBD1. V lost 3 bases and J lost 4; bases outside the gene matches: 9. Germline assignment: CDR1 SGDLS and CDR2 YYNGEE. CDR3 length equals 15 residues. This CDR3 is CASSEGAGRGYGYTF. Written as DNA, the CDR3 is TGTGCCAGCAGCGAGGGGGCAGGGAGGGGCTATGGCTACACCTTC.

This clone was picked up a small number of times. The V gene is TRBV10-1, the J gene TRBJ2-7; the D is unclear. The CDR3 extends over 13 amino acids. Trimming removed 0 bases at V and 3 bases at J, with 6 bases between. The V gene's germline CDR1 is WNHNN and CDR2 SYGVQD (reference sequence). The CDR3 nucleotides are TGCGCCAGCAGTGAGTCAGGCCGCTACGAGCAGTACTTC. Translation: CASSESGRYEQYF.

This clone is a singleton in its sample. This chain joins TRBV7-2 and TRBJ2-3; D is uncertain. V lost 5 bases to trimming and J lost 3 bases, with 12 bases between them. The CDR3 totals 14 residues. Germline CDR1 reads SGHTA; CDR2 reads FQGNSA. The CDR3 protein is CASSIPDGTDTQYF. The CDR3 DNA is TGTGCCAGCAGCATTCCGGACGGGACAGATACGCAGTATTTT. The variable domain in full, completed from reference TRBV7-2 and TRBJ2-3, reads GAGVSQSPSNKVTEKGKDVELRCDPISGHTALYWYRQSLGQGLEFLIYFQGNSAPDKSGLPSDRFSAERTGGSVSTLTIQRTQQEDSAVYLCASSIPDGTDTQYFGPGTRLTVL.

The chain is built from TRBV19 and TRBJ1-3, with unresolved D. The CDR3 spans 12 residues. Germline-derived CDR1 and CDR2 are LNHDA and SQIVND (reference sequence). Trimming pared 3 bases from V and 8 bases from J, leaving 8 bases between. CDR3 region: CASSIGSDTIYF. DNA of the CDR3: TGTGCCAGTAGTATCGGGTCGGACACCATATATTTT.

The chain is built from TRBV5-6 and TRBJ1-1; D is undetermined. This CDR3 spans 13 amino acids. Germline loops: CDR1 SGHDT, CDR2 YYEEEE. Trimming removed 0 bases from V and 2 bases from J, with 5 bases in between. CDR3 region: CASSLDTNTEAFF. In DNA form, the CDR3 reads TGTGCCAGCAGCTTGGATACCAACACTGAAGCTTTCTTT.

V is TRBV28 and J is TRBJ2-7, with 12 bases fitting TRBD1. This CDR3 has 15 amino acids. V lost 5 bases to trimming and J lost 4 bases; unmatched junction nucleotides: 6. CDR1 and CDR2 from the germline V gene are MDHEN and SYDVKM. CDR3 sequence (DNA): TGTGCCAGCAGTGTCCCGGGACAGGGGGCTTACGAGCAGTACTTC. The encoded protein is CASSVPGQGAYEQYF. Together with reference TRBV28 and TRBJ2-7, the CDR3 gives the full variable domain: DVKVTQSSRYLVKRTGEKVFLECVQDMDHENMFWYRQDPGLGLRLIYFSYDVKMKEKGDIPEGYSVSREKKERFSLILESASTNQTSMYLCASSVPGQGAYEQYFGPGTRLTVT.

The chain recombines TRBV28 with TRBJ1-2; 7 bases fit TRBD1. The CDR3 length is 15 residues. The J segment lost 5 bases and the V segment lost 3 bases, leaving 9 bases of the junction unmatched. Germline V gives CDR1 MDHEN, CDR2 SYDVKM. CDR3 sequence reads: CASSFKGDRVYGYTF. CDR3 DNA: TGTGCCAGCAGTTTTAAAGGTGACAGGGTGTATGGCTACACCTTC.

This clone was counted once. The V gene is TRBV2, the J gene TRBJ2-7; no reliable D call. With 3 bases removed from V and 1 base from J, the gap between germline ends came to 10 bases. The CDR3 extends over 14 amino acids. Germline lookup yields CDR1 SNHLY and CDR2 FYNNEI. CDR3 sequence (DNA): TGTGCCAGCAGTGACAGGACCCAGTCCTACGAGCAGTACTTC. Protein sequence: CASSDRTQSYEQYF. Filled out from reference TRBV2 and TRBJ2-7, the complete variable domain reads EPEVTQTPSHQVTQMGQEVILRCVPISNHLYFYWYRQILGQKVEFLVSFYNNEISEKSEIFDDQFSVERPDGSNFTLKIRSTKLEDSAMYFCASSDRTQSYEQYFGPGTRLTVT.

This chain connects TRBV2 to TRBJ2-6; D not certain. In germline, CDR1 is SNHLY, CDR2 FYNNEI. The V gene lost 4 bases and the J gene lost 4 bases, with 17 bases spanning the gap. The CDR3 is 17 residues long. As DNA, the CDR3 is TGTGCCAGCAGTGGCGGCCCAGTGGATATGGGGGCCAACGTCCTGACTTTC. It yields the protein CASSGGPVDMGANVLTF.

CDR3 sequence (DNA): TGTGCCAGCAGTTTTGCGGGGGGCTCCTACGAGCAGTACTTC. The encoded protein is CASSFAGGSYEQYF. This chain uses TRBV27 with TRBJ2-7, with TRBD2 matching over 8 bases. Germline CDR1 is MNHEY and CDR2 is SMNVEV (reference sequence). Trimming took 3 bases from V and 0 from J; bases not matched to a gene: 1. The CDR3 consists of 14 residues.